This entry features one T cell receptor beta chain sequence. It lacks a known antigen. Base qualities are not recorded, but no much larger clone differs from it by a single base. The immunoSEQ Assay, a bias-controlled multiplex PCR, was used to amplify TCRbeta CDR3 regions from genomic DNA. On the study's bioinformatics: The number of nucleated cells in each sample was estimated by amplification of reference gene primers within the assay. To quantify the absolute abundance of each unique TCRbeta CDR3 rearrangement, sequence reads were collapsed and filtered. For each sample, productive Simpson clonality was calculated as the square root of Simpson's diversity index across productive rearrangements. TCRdb mirrors the immuneACCESS table, restricted to in-frame sequences. Some clones are absent from its copies; in checked studies, under half trace to an unresolved V gene, and the reason for the others is unknown. D and trimming come from the DNA, and the V and J calls and clone size come from that table. This sample comprises about 190,000 clones, more than 70% of them detected only once. The ten biggest clones cover over 7.5% of the sample.

Participants in the prospective study were enrolled through a virtual design, were aged roughly 18 to 100 years, and lived in 24 United States geographic areas. To assign participants to cohorts, the prospective study relied on clinical history that participants themselves reported in a screening survey and a study questionnaire. For ImmuneRACE Cohort 3, a participant was defined as recovered based on two consecutive negative NP/OP PCR tests, clearance by a healthcare professional, or resolution of symptoms. In the prospective study, whole blood, serum and a nasopharyngeal or oropharyngeal swab were collected from each participant by mobile phlebotomists. Over an approximately 2-month period, participants in the prospective study had the option of providing additional blood draws and questionnaires. Before DNA extraction, blood samples from the prospective study were shipped at room temperature or frozen.

The germline V gene (reference sequence) yields LGHDT for CDR1 and YNNKEL for CDR2. Including the terminal cysteine and phenylalanine, the CDR3 comprises 17 residues. The CDR3 DNA has 51 bases and is translated from base 1. V has 4 bases trimmed and J has 8 bases trimmed; junction bases matching no gene number 14. The sample comes from a study of blood T cell repertoires in COVID-19 (dated by TCRdb to 2018 to 2020). Study-level background: Samples covering the acute and convalescent phases of COVID-19 were provided by collaborators in the United States, Italy and Spain. Deeply sampled blood TCRbeta repertoires from subjects exposed to, actively infected with, or recovered from COVID-19 were included in the dataset. The prospective study material was composed of cDNA or gDNA derived from T cells, B-cell-depleted T cells, or PBMCs. A freely available public database, intended as a resource for researchers studying the immune response to SARS-CoV-2, is where the repertoires were released. The samples were drawn from the first 160 participants of the ongoing ImmuneRACE study and from under 1,500 subjects provided by 6 global collaborators. Where HLA class I and class II types were available, the types were taken from metadata supplied by the sample provider, not from assay-based typing. Sample metadata almost always included a de-identified subject ID, COVID-19 status, age in years and sex.

What the authors observed across the whole study: Clinical and demographic metadata were provided uncurated, with the amount varying by source and participant.

The chain is assembled from TRBV3-1 (or the pseudogene TRBV3-2) and TRBJ1-2; the junction holds 12 bases that match TRBD1. The sequence was obtained from a woman aged 25 to 39 who had recovered from COVID-19. The sample consisted of PBMCs or T cells enriched from blood (not recorded which). The bases are TGTGCCAGCAGCCCCGGGGACAGGGGGCGCAGTGGTCGAGGCTACACCTTC. Translated, it reads CASSPGDRGRSGRGYTF.